This TCR beta chain was identified during a study of T cell responses to AZD1222 COVID-19 vaccine. Sequencing was performed with immunoSEQ multiplex PCR; in TCRdb, only in-frame clones are kept and a portion is missing. Of some 180,000 clones listed, over 85% are singletons. Germline V gene data show CDR1 as SQVTM and CDR2 as ANQGSEA. V lost 6 bases to trimming and J lost 12 bases, with 12 bases between them. This CDR3 contains 10 residues. The chain links TRBV29-1 to TRBJ2-1; a possible D gene is TRBD2 (6 bases). The sequence came from an adult who received the MenACWY meningococcal vaccine as a control. Sample: peripheral blood, taken 28 days after the second dose of the MenACWY control vaccine. This CDR3 reads CSVLRELQFF. CDR3 bases: TGCAGCGTACTCCGGGAGTTGCAGTTCTTC.